This T cell receptor (beta chain) originates from a study of blood T cell repertoires in COVID-19. Study at large: Nucleic acid was either cDNA or gDNA, and it came from T cells, B-cell-depleted T cells, or PBMCs.

As handled by the study authors: From reference gene primer amplification, estimates of nucleated cell counts were derived. Sequenced by immunoSEQ multiplex PCR; TCRdb stores in-frame clones only, minus some. For V, J and clone size, that table is used; D and trimming come from the DNA. The sample lists approximately 140,000 clones; about four fifths were seen once. Germline V gene sequence: CDR1 SGHRS, CDR2 YFSETQ. The CDR3 spans 15 residues. V dropped 4 bases and J dropped 8; count of bases not matched to a gene: 9. Those enrolled, adults aged roughly 18 to 95 years, came from roughly 23 US areas. Participants were placed into cohorts based on the clinical history they reported.

Sequencing used PBMCs or T cells enriched from blood (not recorded which). The gene calls are TRBV5-1 and TRBJ1-6; 7 bases fit TRBD1. The sequence derives from a man between 35 and 55 years old with acute COVID-19. The CDR3, as DNA: TGCGCCAGCAGCCCGAGACAGGGCCAGGATTCACCCCTCCACTTT. This codes for CASSPRQGQDSPLHF. Complete variable domain (other parts from reference TRBV5-1 and TRBJ1-6): KAGVTQTPRYLIKTRGQQVTLSCSPISGHRSVSWYQQTPGQGLQFLFEYFSETQRNKGNFPGRFSGRQFSNSRSEMNVSTLELGDSALYLCASSPRQGQDSPLHFGNGTRLTVT.